This T cell receptor (beta chain) was observed in a study of shared clonotypes between healthy human individuals. Study results and caveats: Among four donors, roughly 5.5% of naive CD4 clonotypes were found in common. Compared with memory subsets, naive subsets generally had larger estimated richness.

As for this clone: Its antigen is undetermined.

V lost 5 bases and J lost 2, with 13 bases in between. Germline CDR1 and CDR2: SGHTA and FQGNSA. The CDR3 loop spans 15 amino acids. The test was conducted at deep level. Clones were sequenced by immunoSEQ multiplex PCR, and TCRdb holds only the in-frame ones, with some missing. The table records about 230,000 clones, about 69% of them present only once. Sample: memory CD4+ T cells sorted from blood. Subset defined: CD45RA-negative fraction. V usage is TRBV7-2 and J usage is TRBJ1-5; weak D call: TRBD1 (5 bases). This receptor was taken from a man aged 25-40 years in good health. In nucleotides, the CDR3 is TGTGCCAGCAGCCCAACTGGGGGGGGCAATCAGCCCCAGCATTTT. Protein sequence: CASSPTGGGNQPQHF.